A selection of T cell receptor beta chains follows, all from one sample in a study of regulatory T cells in long-lasting Graves disease. MiXCR, run by TCRdb on the multiplex PCR reads, gives a single entry per CDR3 protein. Of 300,000 to 350,000 distinct CDR3 sequences listed, about 20% were seen once; the top ten hold 29%. The input for sequencing was peripheral blood mononuclear cells (PBMCs), taken when the disease was refractory, from a patient treated with antithyroid drugs. All receptors come from a female donor with Graves disease. Both conserved end residues are part of each CDR3. D genes are given only for firm matches. Clone size is stated in some rows and not others, as once, few, many or a class when expanded.

D gene	J gene	clone size	V gene	CDR3 protein	CDR3 DNA
.	TRBJ1-1	many	TRBV3-1	CASSQDVGRGAFF	TGTGCCAGCAGCCAAGATGTGGGGAGGGGAGCTTTCTTT
.	TRBJ1-2	many	TRBV12-3/TRBV12-4	CASSPTRQNLYYGYTF	TGTGCCAGCAGTCCAACACGACAGAACCTATACTATGGCTACACCTTC
.	TRBJ2-2	.	TRBV5-1	CASSLDGRVTGELFF	TGCGCCAGCAGCTTGGATGGACGGGTCACCGGGGAGCTGTTTTTT
.	TRBJ1-2	many	TRBV12-3/TRBV12-4	CASRRTQDGYTF	TGTGCCAGCCGAAGGACCCAGGACGGCTACACCTTC
TRBD1	TRBJ1-6	many	TRBV20-1	CSAREDGRGRGTNSPLHF	TGCAGTGCTCGAGAGGACGGCAGGGGGAGGGGAACTAATTCACCCCTCCACTTT
.	TRBJ2-7	many	TRBV28	CASSLSIRNPSYEQYF	TGTGCCAGCAGTTTGAGTATCCGCAACCCATCCTACGAGCAGTACTTC
TRBD2	TRBJ2-2	.	TRBV5-1	CASSSGRTSGRTGTGELFF	TGCGCCAGCAGCTCGGGCCGGACTAGCGGGAGGACGGGCACCGGGGAGCTGTTTTTT
.	TRBJ1-1	.	TRBV10-2	CASAANTEAFF	TGCGCCAGCGCGGCGAACACTGAAGCTTTCTTT
TRBD1	TRBJ1-2	.	TRBV3-1	CASSQVTGQGYGCTF	TGTGCCAGCAGCCAAGTGACGGGACAGGGCTATGGCTGCACCTTC
.	TRBJ2-2	few	TRBV7-2	CASSFPKMSGTLRGGELFF	TGTGCCAGCAGCTTCCCGAAGATGAGTGGCACCCTACGTGGCGGGGAGCTGTTTTTT
TRBD1	TRBJ1-6	few	TRBV7-6	CASSQDRARYNSPLHF	TGTGCCAGCAGCCAGGACAGGGCTCGATATAATTCACCCCTCCACTTT
.	TRBJ1-2	many	TRBV12-3/TRBV12-4	CASTSGSGGYGYTF	TGTGCCAGCACCTCGGGTAGCGGAGGATATGGCTACACCTTC
.	TRBJ1-2	many	TRBV13	CASSSLAGAGYGYTF	TGTGCCAGCAGCTCCCTAGCCGGGGCCGGCTATGGCTACACCTTC
TRBD1	TRBJ1-1	few	TRBV7-6	CASSLNPGQSEAFF	TGTGCCAGCAGCTTAAATCCGGGACAGTCTGAAGCTTTCTTT
.	TRBJ2-7	.	TRBV20-1	CSASFDMLAGEQYF	TGCAGTGCTTCTTTTGACATGCTAGCTGGAGAGCAGTACTTC
TRBD2	TRBJ2-3	.	TRBV12-3/TRBV12-4	CASSFSSGRADTQYF	TGTGCCAGCAGTTTCTCCAGCGGGAGGGCAGATACGCAGTATTTT
TRBD2	TRBJ2-1	.	TRBV7-8	CASSSHMGLAVLRRHNEQFF	TGTGCCAGCAGCTCGCACATGGGACTAGCGGTCCTGAGGCGACACAATGAGCAGTTCTTC
TRBD1	TRBJ2-2	.	TRBV5-1	CASSFMQGADTGELFF	TGCGCCAGCAGCTTCATGCAGGGGGCTGACACCGGGGAGCTGTTTTTT
TRBD2	TRBJ2-1	.	TRBV29-1	CSVVDSGSSYNEQFF	TGCAGCGTTGTGGATAGCGGGAGCTCCTACAATGAGCAGTTCTTC
TRBD2	TRBJ2-5	many	TRBV2	CASTTSGTTKETQYF	TGTGCCAGCACGACATCCGGGACTACCAAAGAGACCCAGTACTTC
.	TRBJ2-5	many	TRBV11-3	CASSNGGRGEETQYF	TGTGCCAGCAGCAATGGGGGCAGGGGGGAAGAGACCCAGTACTTC
TRBD1	TRBJ1-5	few	TRBV18	CASSLGLTGEPQHF	TGTGCCAGCTCCTTAGGCCTTACAGGGGAGCCCCAGCATTTT
.	TRBJ2-5	.	TRBV4-1	CASSQDYVGLETQYF	TGCGCCAGCAGCCAGGACTACGTCGGATTAGAGACCCAGTACTTC
.	TRBJ2-7	few	TRBV9	CASSGGSRSEQYF	TGTGCCAGCAGCGGGGGGTCGAGGTCCGAGCAGTACTTC
.	TRBJ1-1	many	TRBV29-1	CSVERGLNTEAFF	TGCAGCGTTGAGAGGGGGTTGAACACTGAAGCTTTCTTT
TRBD1	TRBJ1-1	.	TRBV10-2	CASTGRGGAEAFF	TGCGCCAGCACCGGCAGGGGGGGGGCTGAAGCTTTCTTT
.	TRBJ1-2	many	TRBV2	CASSEAGTRANNYGYTF	TGTGCCAGCAGTGAAGCAGGGACAAGGGCGAATAACTATGGCTACACCTTC
TRBD2	TRBJ2-7	.	TRBV24-1	CATSESQAGGYEQYF	TGTGCCACCAGTGAGTCCCAAGCGGGGGGCTACGAGCAGTACTTC